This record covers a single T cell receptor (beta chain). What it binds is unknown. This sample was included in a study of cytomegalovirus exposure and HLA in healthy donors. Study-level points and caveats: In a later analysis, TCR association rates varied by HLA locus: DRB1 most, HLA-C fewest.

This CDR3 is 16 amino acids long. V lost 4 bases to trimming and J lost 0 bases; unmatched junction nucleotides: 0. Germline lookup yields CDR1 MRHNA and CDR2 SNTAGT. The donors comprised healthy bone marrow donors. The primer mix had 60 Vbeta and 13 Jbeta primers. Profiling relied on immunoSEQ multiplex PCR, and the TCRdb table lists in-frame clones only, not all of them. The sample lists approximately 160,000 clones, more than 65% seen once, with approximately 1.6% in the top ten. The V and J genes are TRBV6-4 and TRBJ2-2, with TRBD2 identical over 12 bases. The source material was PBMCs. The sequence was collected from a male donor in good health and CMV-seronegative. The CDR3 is CASSGLAGANTGELFF. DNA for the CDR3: TGTGCCAGCAGTGGACTAGCGGGAGCGAACACCGGGGAGCTGTTTTTT.